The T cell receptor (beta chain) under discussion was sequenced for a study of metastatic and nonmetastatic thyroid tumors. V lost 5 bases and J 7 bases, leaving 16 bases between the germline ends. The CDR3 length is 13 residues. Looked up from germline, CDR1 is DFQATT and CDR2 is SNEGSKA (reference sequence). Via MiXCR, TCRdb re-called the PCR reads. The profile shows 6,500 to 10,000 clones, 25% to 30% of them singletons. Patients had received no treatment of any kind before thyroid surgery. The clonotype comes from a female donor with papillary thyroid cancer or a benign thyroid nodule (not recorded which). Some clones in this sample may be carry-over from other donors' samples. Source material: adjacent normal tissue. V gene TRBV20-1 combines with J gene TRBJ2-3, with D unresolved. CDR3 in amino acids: CSAQSTGENTQYF. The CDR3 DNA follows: TGCAGTGCTCAAAGTACGGGTGAAAATACGCAGTATTTT.